This TCR beta chain was captured in a study of cytomegalovirus exposure and HLA in healthy donors. CDR1 is SGDLS, CDR2 YYNGEE, per germline. V was cut by 4 bases and J by 10 bases, with 16 bases left in between. The CDR3 sequence is 13 residues long. PCR amplification relied on 60 Vbeta primers (plus 13 Jbeta primers). Data came from immunoSEQ multiplex PCR; TCRdb stores just in-frame clones and leaves some out. Among 100,000 to 150,000 clones listed, 60% to 80% were seen once. The chain combines TRBV9 with TRBJ2-3; maybe TRBD1 (6 bases). This sequence was found in a woman aged 50 to 60 in good health and CMV-seronegative. Input material: PBMCs. Written as DNA, the CDR3 is TGTGCCAGCAGCCAAGGCGCGGACAGCGCGCAGTATTTT. Protein product: CASSQGADSAQYF.